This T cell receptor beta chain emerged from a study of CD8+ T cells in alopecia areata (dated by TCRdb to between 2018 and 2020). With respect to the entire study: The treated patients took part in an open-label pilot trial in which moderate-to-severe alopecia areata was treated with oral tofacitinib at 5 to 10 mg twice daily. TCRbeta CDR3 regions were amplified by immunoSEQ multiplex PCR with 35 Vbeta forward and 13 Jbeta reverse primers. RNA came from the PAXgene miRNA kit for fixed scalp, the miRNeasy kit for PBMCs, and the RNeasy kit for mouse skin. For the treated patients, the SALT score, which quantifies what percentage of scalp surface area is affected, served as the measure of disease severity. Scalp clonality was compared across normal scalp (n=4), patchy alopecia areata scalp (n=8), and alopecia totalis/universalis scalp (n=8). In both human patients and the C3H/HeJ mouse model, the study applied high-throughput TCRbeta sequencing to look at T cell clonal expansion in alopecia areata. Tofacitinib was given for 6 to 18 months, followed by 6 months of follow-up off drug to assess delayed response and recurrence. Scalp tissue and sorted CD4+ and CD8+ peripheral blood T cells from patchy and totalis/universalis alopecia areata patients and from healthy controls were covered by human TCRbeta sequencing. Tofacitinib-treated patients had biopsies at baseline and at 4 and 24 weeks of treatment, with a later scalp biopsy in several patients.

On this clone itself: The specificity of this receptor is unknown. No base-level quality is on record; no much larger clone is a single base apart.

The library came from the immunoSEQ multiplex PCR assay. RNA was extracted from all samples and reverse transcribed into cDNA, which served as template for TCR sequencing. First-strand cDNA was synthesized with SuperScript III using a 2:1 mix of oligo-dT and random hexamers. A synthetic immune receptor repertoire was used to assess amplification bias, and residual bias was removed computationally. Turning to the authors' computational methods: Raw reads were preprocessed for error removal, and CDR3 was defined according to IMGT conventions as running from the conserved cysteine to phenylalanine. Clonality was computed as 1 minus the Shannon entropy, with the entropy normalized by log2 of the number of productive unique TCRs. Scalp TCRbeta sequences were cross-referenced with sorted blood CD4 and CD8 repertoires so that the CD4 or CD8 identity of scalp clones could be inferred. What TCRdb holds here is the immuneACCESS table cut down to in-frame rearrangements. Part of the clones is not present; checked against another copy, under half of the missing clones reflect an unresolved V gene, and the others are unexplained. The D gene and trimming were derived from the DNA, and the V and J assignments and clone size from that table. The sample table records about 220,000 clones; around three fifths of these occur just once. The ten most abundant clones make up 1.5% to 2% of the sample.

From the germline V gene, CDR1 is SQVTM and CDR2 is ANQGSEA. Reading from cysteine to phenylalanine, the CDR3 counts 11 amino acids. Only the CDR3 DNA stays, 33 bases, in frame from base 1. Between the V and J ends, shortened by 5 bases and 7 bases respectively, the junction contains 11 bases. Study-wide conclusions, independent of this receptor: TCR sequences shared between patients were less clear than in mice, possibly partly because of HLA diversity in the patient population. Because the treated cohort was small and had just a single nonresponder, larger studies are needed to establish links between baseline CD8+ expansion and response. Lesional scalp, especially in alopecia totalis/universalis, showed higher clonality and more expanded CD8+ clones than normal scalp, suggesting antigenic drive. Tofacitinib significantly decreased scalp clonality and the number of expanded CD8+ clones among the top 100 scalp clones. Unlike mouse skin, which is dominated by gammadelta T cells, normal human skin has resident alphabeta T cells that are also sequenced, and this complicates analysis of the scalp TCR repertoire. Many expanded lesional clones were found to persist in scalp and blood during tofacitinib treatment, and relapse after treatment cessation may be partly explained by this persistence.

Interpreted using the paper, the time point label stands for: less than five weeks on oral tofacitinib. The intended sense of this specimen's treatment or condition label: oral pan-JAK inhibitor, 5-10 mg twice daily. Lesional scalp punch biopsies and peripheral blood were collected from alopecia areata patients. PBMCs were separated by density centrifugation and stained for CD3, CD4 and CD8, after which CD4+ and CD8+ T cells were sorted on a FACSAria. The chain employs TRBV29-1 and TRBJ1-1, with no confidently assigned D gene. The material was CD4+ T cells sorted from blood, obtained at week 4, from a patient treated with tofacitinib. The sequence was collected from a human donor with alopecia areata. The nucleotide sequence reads TGCAGCGTTATGACATGGAGTGAAGCTTTCTTT. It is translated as CSVMTWSEAFF.